These 15 T cell receptor beta chains came from one sample sequenced in a study of blood T cell repertoires in COVID-19. Produced via immunoSEQ multiplex PCR; TCRdb's table is partial and in-frame only. The table lists some 490,000 clones, about 88% of them singletons. The source material was PBMCs or T cells enriched from blood (not recorded which). Receptors originate from a woman in her sixties who had recovered from COVID-19.

This clone came up once. The chain is built from TRBV14 and TRBJ1-5; TRBD1 is a possible D gene (5 bases). V was shortened by 4 bases and J by 6 bases, with 10 bases between the two germline ends. Germline V gene data show CDR1 as SGHDN and CDR2 as FVKESK. The CDR3 is 13 amino acids. In DNA, the CDR3 is TGTGCCAGCAGCCCATTGGGGGGTCAGCCCCAGCATTTT. It translates to CASSPLGGQPQHF.

This clone was seen just once. This chain links TRBV3-1 (or the pseudogene TRBV3-2) with TRBJ2-5, with TRBD2 identical over 14 bases. V gave up 4 bases and J gave up 5 bases; unmatched junction bases: 6. The germline gives CDR1 LGHDT, CDR2 YNNKEL (reference sequence). This CDR3 is built from 16 residues. CDR3 region: CASSRTSGGSGETQYF. In nucleotides, the CDR3 is TGTGCCAGCAGCCGGACTAGCGGGGGGTCTGGGGAGACCCAGTACTTC.

The CDR3 nucleotides read TGCGCCAGCAGCATGAGCCCGGGGGGCCGGGGAGATACGCAGTATTTT. Protein product: CASSMSPGGRGDTQYF. The chain combines TRBV5-1 with TRBJ2-3, with D maybe TRBD2 (7 bases). V dropped 4 bases and J dropped 5 bases, with 20 bases sitting between them. Looked up from germline, CDR1 is SGHRS and CDR2 is YFSETQ. CDR3 length: 16 residues.

The CDR3 spells CASSMGAPKNIQYF. The CDR3, as DNA: TGTGCCAGTAGTATGGGGGCCCCCAAAAACATTCAGTACTTC. This rearrangement joins TRBV19 to TRBJ2-4; TRBD1 is a possible D gene (6 bases). The CDR3 has 14 residues. The V and J ends lost 3 bases and 2 bases respectively, with 8 bases between them. CDR1 is LNHDA, CDR2 SQIVND, per germline (reference sequence).

A single count supports this clone. The V and J genes are TRBV7-2 and TRBJ1-6; 7 bases map to TRBD1. V gave up 3 bases and J gave up 6 bases; unmatched junction bases: 14. Per germline, CDR1 SGHTA and CDR2 FQGNSA. CDR3 length: 18 residues. The CDR3 sequence is CASSFIRQGSTPNSPLHF. CDR3 bases: TGTGCCAGCAGCTTTATTAGACAGGGCTCCACTCCTAATTCACCCCTCCACTTT. Full variable domain (remainder filled in from reference TRBV7-2 and TRBJ1-6): GAGVSQSPSNKVTEKGKDVELRCDPISGHTALYWYRQSLGQGLEFLIYFQGNSAPDKSGLPSDRFSAERTGGSVSTLTIQRTQQEDSAVYLCASSFIRQGSTPNSPLHFGNGTRLTVT.

The genes are TRBV5-8 and TRBJ1-1; weak D call: TRBD1 (5 bases). Trimming shortened V by 7 bases and J by 3 bases, and 22 bases separated the two germline ends. The germline V gene encodes CDR1 SGHTS and CDR2 YDEGEE. The CDR3 runs 16 residues. Here the CDR3 DNA reads TGTGCCAGCCCTAGATTTCCGGGGGACTCGGACACTGAAGCTTTCTTT. Translation gives CASPRFPGDSDTEAFF.

This clone showed up just a few times. The rearrangement uses TRBV3-1 (or the pseudogene TRBV3-2) and TRBJ1-1; D is ambiguous. The CDR3 extends over 15 amino acids. Trimming removed 0 bases at V and 4 bases at J, with 12 bases between. CDR1 and CDR2 (germline): LGHDT, YNNKEL (reference sequence). Written as DNA, the CDR3 is TGTGCCAGCAGCCAAGAACGGGGTGTAGTCACTGAAGCTTTCTTT. Amino acid sequence: CASSQERGVVTEAFF.

A few counts support this clone. CDR3 sequence (DNA): TGTGCCAGCAGTCGACTAGGGGGCCAAGCGGACTATGGCTACACCTTC. Protein: CASSRLGGQADYGYTF. The chain links TRBV5-6 to TRBJ1-2; TRBD1 matches at 7 bases. This CDR3 contains 16 residues. CDR1 is SGHDT, CDR2 YYEEEE, per germline. With V trimmed by 5 bases and J by 3 bases, 13 bases remained unmatched.

The chain employs TRBV12-3 or TRBV12-4 and TRBJ1-2, with 7 bases aligning to TRBD1. Trimming cost V 1 base and J 7 bases; bases outside gene matches: 3. The CDR3 runs to 13 residues. The CDR3 spells CASSLGQGGGYTF. DNA for the CDR3: TGTGCCAGCAGTTTAGGACAGGGTGGTGGCTACACCTTC.

This clone was counted once. The chain is built from TRBV6-5 and TRBJ1-2; D may be TRBD1 (6 bases). CDR1 MNHEY and CDR2 SVGAGI come from the germline V gene. The CDR3 covers 15 residues. Trimming took 6 bases from V and 4 from J, leaving 18 bases between them. CDR3 bases: TGTGCCAGCAGAACGCGGCCAGGGGCTGTCTATGGCTACACCTTC. Translating gives CASRTRPGAVYGYTF.

This chain joins TRBV7-2 and TRBJ1-6; unclear D gene. The ends were cut back, 6 bases at V and 10 bases at J, with 16 bases in the middle. The germline gives CDR1 SGHTA, CDR2 FQGNSA. The CDR3 runs 14 residues. The CDR3: CASSSSLWESPLHF. The CDR3 region has the DNA TGTGCCAGCAGTTCCTCTCTCTGGGAGTCACCCCTCCACTTT.

This clone has just one count. This sequence joins TRBV7-9 and TRBJ1-1; D unclear. V was shortened by 3 bases and J by 0 bases, with 14 bases between the two germline ends. The CDR3 loop spans 16 amino acids. CDR1 and CDR2 (germline): SEHNR, FQNEAQ (reference sequence). CDR3 bases: TGTGCCAGCAGCTTGCGAGGGATGGTCATGAACACTGAAGCTTTCTTT. This encodes CASSLRGMVMNTEAFF.

The chain links TRBV5-1 to TRBJ1-1; 7 bases line up with TRBD1. Trimming removed 2 bases from V and 0 bases from J; junction bases left unmatched: 4. This CDR3 region has 15 residues. Germline V gives CDR1 SGHRS, CDR2 YFSETQ. As DNA, the CDR3 is TGCGCCAGCAGCTTAAACGGACAGGTGAACACTGAAGCTTTCTTT. Translated, it gives CASSLNGQVNTEAFF.

The chain employs TRBV2 and TRBJ2-2, with 8 bases aligning to TRBD1. From germline, CDR1 is SNHLY and CDR2 FYNNEI. CDR3 size: 15 residues. V gave up 7 bases and J gave up 2 bases; unmatched junction bases: 6. CDR3 sequence: CASTDRGPNTGELFF. In nucleotides, the CDR3 is TGTGCCAGCACAGACAGGGGACCTAACACCGGGGAGCTGTTTTTT.

The CDR3 here is CASSSSVEDTQYF. DNA for the CDR3: TGTGCCAGCAGCTCTAGCGTGGAGGATACGCAGTATTTT. The chain is built from TRBV9 and TRBJ2-3, with D perhaps matching TRBD2 (6 bases). This CDR3 has 13 amino acids. Per germline, CDR1 SGDLS and CDR2 YYNGEE. The V gene lost 4 bases and the J gene lost 6 bases, with 12 bases spanning the gap.